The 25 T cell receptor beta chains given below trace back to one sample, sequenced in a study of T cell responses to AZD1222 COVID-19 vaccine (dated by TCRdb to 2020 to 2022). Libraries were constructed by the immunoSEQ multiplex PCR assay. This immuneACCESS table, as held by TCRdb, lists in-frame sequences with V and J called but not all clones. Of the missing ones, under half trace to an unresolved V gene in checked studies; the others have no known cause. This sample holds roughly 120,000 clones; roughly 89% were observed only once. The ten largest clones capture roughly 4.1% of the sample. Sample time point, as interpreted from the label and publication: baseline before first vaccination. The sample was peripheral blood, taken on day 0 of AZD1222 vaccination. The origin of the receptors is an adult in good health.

CDR3: CASSLLHTQYF. CDR3 DNA sequence: TGTGCCAGCAGCTTATTACATACGCAGTATTTT. The gene calls are TRBV5-8 and TRBJ2-3; D ambiguous. The CDR3 is 11 amino acids. V lost 2 bases and J 7 bases, leaving 5 bases between the germline ends. Germline values: CDR1 SGHTS, CDR2 YDEGEE.

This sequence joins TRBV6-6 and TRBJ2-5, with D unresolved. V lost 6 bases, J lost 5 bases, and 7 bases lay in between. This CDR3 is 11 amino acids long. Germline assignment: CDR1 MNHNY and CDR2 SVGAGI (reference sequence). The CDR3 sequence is CASRLRETQYF. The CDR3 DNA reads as TGTGCCAGCAGACTAAGGGAGACCCAGTACTTC.

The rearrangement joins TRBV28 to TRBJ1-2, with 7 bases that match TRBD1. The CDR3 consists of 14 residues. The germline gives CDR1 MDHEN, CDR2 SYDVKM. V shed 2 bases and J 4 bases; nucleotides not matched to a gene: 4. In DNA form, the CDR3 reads TGTGCCAGCAGTTTAGGACAGGTGGGCTATGGCTACACCTTC. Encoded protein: CASSLGQVGYGYTF.

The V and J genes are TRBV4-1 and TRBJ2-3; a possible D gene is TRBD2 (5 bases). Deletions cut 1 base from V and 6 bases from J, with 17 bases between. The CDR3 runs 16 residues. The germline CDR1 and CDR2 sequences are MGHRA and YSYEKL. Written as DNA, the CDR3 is TGCGCCAGCAGCCAAGGCCGCGCGGCAGCGGCCGATACGCAGTATTTT. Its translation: CASSQGRAAAADTQYF.

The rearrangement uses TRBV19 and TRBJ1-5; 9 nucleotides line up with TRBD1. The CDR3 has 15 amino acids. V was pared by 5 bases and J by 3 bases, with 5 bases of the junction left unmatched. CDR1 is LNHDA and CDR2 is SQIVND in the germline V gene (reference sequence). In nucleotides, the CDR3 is TGTGCCAGTAGTGGGGGACAGGGCTACAATCAGCCCCAGCATTTT. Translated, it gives CASSGGQGYNQPQHF. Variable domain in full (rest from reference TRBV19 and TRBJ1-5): DGGITQSPKYLFRKEGQNVTLSCEQNLNHDAMYWYRQDPGQGLRLIYYSQIVNDFQKGDIAEGYSVSREKKESFPLTVTSAQKNPTAFYLCASSGGQGYNQPQHFGDGTRLSIL.

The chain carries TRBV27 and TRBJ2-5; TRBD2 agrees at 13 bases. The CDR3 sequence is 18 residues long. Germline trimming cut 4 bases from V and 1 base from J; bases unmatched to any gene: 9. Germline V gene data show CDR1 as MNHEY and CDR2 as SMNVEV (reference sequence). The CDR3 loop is CASSSRLAGGPSQETQYF. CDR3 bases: TGTGCCAGCAGTTCCCGACTAGCGGGGGGCCCGAGCCAAGAGACCCAGTACTTC.

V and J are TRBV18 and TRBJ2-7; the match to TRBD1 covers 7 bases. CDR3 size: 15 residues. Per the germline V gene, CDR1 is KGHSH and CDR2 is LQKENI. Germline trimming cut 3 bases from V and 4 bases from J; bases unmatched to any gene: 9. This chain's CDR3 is CASSPRQGGHYEQYF. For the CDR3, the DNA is TGTGCCAGCTCACCCCGACAGGGTGGACATTACGAGCAGTACTTC.

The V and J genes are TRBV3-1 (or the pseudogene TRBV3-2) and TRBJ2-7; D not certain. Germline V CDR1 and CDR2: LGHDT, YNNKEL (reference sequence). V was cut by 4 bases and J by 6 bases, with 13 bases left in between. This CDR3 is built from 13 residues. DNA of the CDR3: TGTGCCAGCAGCCGTATAAGGAATAGCGAGCAGTACTTC. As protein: CASSRIRNSEQYF.

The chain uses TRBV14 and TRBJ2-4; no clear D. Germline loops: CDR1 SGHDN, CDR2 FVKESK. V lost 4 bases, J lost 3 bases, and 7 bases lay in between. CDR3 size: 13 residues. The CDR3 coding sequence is TGTGCCAGCAGCCGAGTGGACAAAAACATTCAGTACTTC. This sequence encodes CASSRVDKNIQYF.

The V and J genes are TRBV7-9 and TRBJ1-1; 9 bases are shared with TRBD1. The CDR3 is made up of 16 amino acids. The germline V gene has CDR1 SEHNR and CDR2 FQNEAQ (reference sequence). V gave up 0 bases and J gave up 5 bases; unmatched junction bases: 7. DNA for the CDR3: TGTGCCAGCAGCTTAGCGACAGGGGGATTAGGAACTGAAGCTTTCTTT. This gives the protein CASSLATGGLGTEAFF.

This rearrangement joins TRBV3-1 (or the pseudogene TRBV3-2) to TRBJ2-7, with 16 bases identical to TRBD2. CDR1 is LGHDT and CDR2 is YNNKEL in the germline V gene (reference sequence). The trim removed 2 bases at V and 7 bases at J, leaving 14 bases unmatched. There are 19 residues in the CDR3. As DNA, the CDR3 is TGTGCCAGCAGCCAACCACCGTCCGGGACTAGCGGGAGGGCCCAAGAGCAGTACTTC. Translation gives CASSQPPSGTSGRAQEQYF.

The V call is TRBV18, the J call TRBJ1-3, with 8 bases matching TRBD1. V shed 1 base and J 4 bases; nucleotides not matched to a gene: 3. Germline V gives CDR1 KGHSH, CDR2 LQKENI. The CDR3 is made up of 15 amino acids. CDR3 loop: CASSPLDRVGNTIYF. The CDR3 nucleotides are TGTGCCAGCTCACCACTGGACAGGGTCGGAAACACCATATATTTT.

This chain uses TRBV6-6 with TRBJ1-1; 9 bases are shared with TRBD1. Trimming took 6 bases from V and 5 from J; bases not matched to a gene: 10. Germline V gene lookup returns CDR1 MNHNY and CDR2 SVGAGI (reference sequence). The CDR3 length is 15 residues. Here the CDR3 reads CASRTRQGVNTEAFF. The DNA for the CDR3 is TGTGCCAGCAGAACCCGACAGGGGGTAAATACTGAAGCTTTCTTT.

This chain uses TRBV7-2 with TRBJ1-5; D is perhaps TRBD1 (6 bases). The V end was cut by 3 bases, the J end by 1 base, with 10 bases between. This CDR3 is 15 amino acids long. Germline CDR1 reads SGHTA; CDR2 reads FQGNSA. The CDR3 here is CASSLTGGSNQPQHF. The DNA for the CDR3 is TGTGCCAGCAGCTTGACAGGAGGGAGCAATCAGCCCCAGCATTTT.

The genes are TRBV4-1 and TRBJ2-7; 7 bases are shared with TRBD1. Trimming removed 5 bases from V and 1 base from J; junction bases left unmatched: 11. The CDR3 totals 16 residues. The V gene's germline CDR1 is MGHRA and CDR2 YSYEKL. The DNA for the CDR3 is TGCGCCAGCAGCTACTCCGACAGGGTCCCTTCCTACGAGCAGTACTTC. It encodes CASSYSDRVPSYEQYF.

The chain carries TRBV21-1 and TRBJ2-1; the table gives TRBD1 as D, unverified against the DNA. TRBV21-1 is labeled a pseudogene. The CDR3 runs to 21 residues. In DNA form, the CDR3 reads TGTGCCAGCAGTTGGGTTAAGTCAATATCGCGACGGGGACAGGGTTACAATGAGCAGTTCTTC. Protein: CASSWVKSISRRGQGYNEQFF.

The CDR3 region is CASSEGIANYGYTF. For the CDR3, the DNA is TGCGCCAGCAGTGAGGGGATAGCTAACTATGGCTACACCTTC. The chain recombines TRBV5-1 with TRBJ1-2; perhaps TRBD1 as D (5 bases). CDR1 SGHRS and CDR2 YFSETQ come from the germline V gene. The V end lost 5 bases, the J end lost 0 bases, and 11 bases lay between the germline ends. The CDR3 has 14 amino acids.

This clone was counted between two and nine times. The CDR3 nucleotides read TGTGCCAGCAGTGACAGGGGGACAATGAACACTGAAGCTTTCTTT. This codes for CASSDRGTMNTEAFF. V is TRBV6-4 and J is TRBJ1-1; weak D call: TRBD1 (6 bases). CDR3 length: 15 residues. Germline CDR1 MRHNA, CDR2 SNTAGT. Trimming stripped 2 bases from V and 0 bases from J, with 10 bases between.

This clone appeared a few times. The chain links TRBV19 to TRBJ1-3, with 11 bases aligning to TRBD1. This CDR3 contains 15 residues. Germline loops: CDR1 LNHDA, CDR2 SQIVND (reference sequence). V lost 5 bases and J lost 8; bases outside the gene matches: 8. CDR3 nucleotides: TGTGCCAGTAGTCCTAGGACAGGGGGCTTGGACACCATATATTTT. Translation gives CASSPRTGGLDTIYF. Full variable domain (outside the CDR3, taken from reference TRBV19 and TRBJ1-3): DGGITQSPKYLFRKEGQNVTLSCEQNLNHDAMYWYRQDPGQGLRLIYYSQIVNDFQKGDIAEGYSVSREKKESFPLTVTSAQKNPTAFYLCASSPRTGGLDTIYFGEGSWLTVV.

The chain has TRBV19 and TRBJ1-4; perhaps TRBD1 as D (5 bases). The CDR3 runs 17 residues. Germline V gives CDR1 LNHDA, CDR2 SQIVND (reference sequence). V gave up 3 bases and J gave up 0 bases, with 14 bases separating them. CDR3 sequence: CASSIRQGAATNEKLFF. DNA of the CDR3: TGTGCCAGTAGTATTCGGCAGGGTGCTGCAACTAATGAAAAACTGTTTTTT.

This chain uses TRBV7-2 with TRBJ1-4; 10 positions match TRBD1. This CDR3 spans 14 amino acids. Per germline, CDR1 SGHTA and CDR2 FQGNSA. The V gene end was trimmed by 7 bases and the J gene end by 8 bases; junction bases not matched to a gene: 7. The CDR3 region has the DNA TGTGCCAGCACCACTGGACAGGGGGACGAAAAACTGTTTTTT. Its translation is CASTTGQGDEKLFF.

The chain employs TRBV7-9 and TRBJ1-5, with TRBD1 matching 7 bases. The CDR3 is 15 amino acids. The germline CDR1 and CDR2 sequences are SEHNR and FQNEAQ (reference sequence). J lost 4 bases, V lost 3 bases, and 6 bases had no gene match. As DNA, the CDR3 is TGTGCCAGCAGCTTTGACGGGACAGATAATCAGCCCCAGCATTTT. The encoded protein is CASSFDGTDNQPQHF.

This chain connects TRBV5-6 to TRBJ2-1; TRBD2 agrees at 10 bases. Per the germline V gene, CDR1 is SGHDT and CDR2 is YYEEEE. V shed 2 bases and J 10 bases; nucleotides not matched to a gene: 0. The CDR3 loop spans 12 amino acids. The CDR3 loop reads CASSLLAGEQFF. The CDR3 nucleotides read TGTGCCAGCAGCTTACTAGCGGGAGAGCAGTTCTTC.

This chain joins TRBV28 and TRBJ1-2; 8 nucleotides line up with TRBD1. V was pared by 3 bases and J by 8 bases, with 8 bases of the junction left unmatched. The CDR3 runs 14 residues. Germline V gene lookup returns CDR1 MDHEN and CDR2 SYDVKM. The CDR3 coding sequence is TGTGCCAGCAGTTTCACAGGGGGACCAAAAGGCTACACCTTC. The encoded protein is CASSFTGGPKGYTF.

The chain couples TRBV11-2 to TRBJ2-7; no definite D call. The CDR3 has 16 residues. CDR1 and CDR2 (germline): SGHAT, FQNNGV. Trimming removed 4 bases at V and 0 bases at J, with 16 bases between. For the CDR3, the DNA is TGTGCCAGCAGCTCCCAGGCCACAGCCATCTCCTACGAGCAGTACTTC. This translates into CASSSQATAISYEQYF.